This T cell receptor beta chain came from a study of blood T cell repertoires in COVID-19. Study information: Sources were T cells, B-cell-depleted T cells, or PBMCs; the material itself was cDNA or gDNA.

How the authors handled the data: For nucleated cells, counts were estimated from reference gene primer amplification. Clones were sequenced by immunoSEQ multiplex PCR, and TCRdb holds only the in-frame ones, with some missing. Clone size and V and J calls were adopted from that table, with D and trimming inferred from the DNA. The table lists roughly 76,000 clones, roughly nine tenths of them singletons, with 1.4% to 1.5% in the top ten. The source is a man aged 50 to 60 with acute or convalescent COVID-19. Specimen: peripheral blood.

CDR3 DNA sequence: TGTGCCAGCAGCCAAGGTAGTGGGCCTTATGGCTACACCTTC. The encoded protein is CASSQGSGPYGYTF. This chain joins TRBV3-1 (or the pseudogene TRBV3-2) and TRBJ1-2; the D is unclear. V was clipped by 1 base and J by 5 bases, with 11 bases between them. The CDR3 length is 14 residues. Germline loops: CDR1 LGHDT, CDR2 YNNKEL (reference sequence).